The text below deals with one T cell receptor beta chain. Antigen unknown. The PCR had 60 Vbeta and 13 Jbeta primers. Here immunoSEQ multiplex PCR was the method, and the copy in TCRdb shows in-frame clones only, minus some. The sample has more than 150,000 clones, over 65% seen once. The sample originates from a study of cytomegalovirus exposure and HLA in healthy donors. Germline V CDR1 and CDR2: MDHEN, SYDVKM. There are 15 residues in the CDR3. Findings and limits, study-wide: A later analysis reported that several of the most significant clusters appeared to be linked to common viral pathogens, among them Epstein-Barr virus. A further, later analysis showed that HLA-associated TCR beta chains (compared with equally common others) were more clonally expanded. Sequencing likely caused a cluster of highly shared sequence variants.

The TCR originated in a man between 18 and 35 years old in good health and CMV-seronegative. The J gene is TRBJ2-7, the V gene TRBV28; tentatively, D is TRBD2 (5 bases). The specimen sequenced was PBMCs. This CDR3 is CGCRPYGRSVYEQYF. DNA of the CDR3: TGTGGTTGTCGTCCGTACGGTCGTAGCGTCTACGAGCAGTACTTC.